The 14 T cell receptor beta chains below were found in one sample sequenced in a study of shared clonotypes between healthy human individuals. Measured with immunoSEQ multiplex PCR; TCRdb has only the in-frame clones, and not every one. The data contain 2 million to 2.5 million clones, over 85% of them singletons. Source material: naive CD4+ T cells from PBMCs. As for subset: CD45RA+ positively selected. The receptor set was obtained from a young man in good health. Some clones in this sample may be carry-over from other donors' samples.

The CDR3 sequence: CSGRGAHTDTQYF. In DNA, the CDR3 is TGCAGCGGACGGGGGGCCCACACAGATACGCAGTATTTT. This sequence joins TRBV29-1 and TRBJ2-3; TRBD2 is a possible D gene (7 bases). This CDR3 has 13 residues. V was trimmed by 7 bases and J by 2 bases, leaving 13 bases between them. Germline V lookup: CDR1 SQVTM, CDR2 ANQGSEA.

The CDR3 region has the DNA TGTGCCAGCAGCCACACTTCTAGCCAAAACTACGAGCAGTACTTC. This sequence encodes CASSHTSSQNYEQYF. The chain recombines TRBV4-2 with TRBJ2-7, with D possibly TRBD2 on 5 matching bases. With 3 bases removed from V and 3 bases from J, the gap between germline ends came to 15 bases. Germline V gives CDR1 LGHNA, CDR2 YNFKEQ. The CDR3 sequence is 15 residues long.

V usage is TRBV11-1 and J usage is TRBJ1-6, with D unresolved. The CDR3 spans 13 residues. The ends were cut back, 5 bases at V and 7 bases at J, with 9 bases in the middle. Germline loops: CDR1 SGHAT, CDR2 FQDESV (reference sequence). The CDR3 nucleotides read TGTGCCAGCAGCGGAGAGACAAATTCACCCCTCCACTTT. This translates into CASSGETNSPLHF.

This chain uses TRBV6-5 with TRBJ2-1, with unresolved D. Germline V lookup: CDR1 MNHEY, CDR2 SVGAGI. The CDR3 length is 15 residues. Between the trimmed V and J ends, which lost 4 bases and 5 bases, there was a span of 15 bases. The CDR3 DNA is TGTGCCAGCAGTTGGGCAGCCCTAACACACAATGAGCAGTTCTTC. Amino acid sequence: CASSWAALTHNEQFF.

This chain connects TRBV19 to TRBJ2-1; TRBD2 matches at 7 bases. Germline V CDR1 and CDR2: LNHDA, SQIVND (reference sequence). The CDR3 length is 19 residues. The V and J ends lost 5 bases and 0 bases, in that order; junction bases with no gene match: 16. This chain's CDR3 is CASSSGLVRLRSSYNEQFF. For the CDR3, the DNA is TGTGCCAGTAGTTCAGGACTAGTCCGCCTCCGGAGCTCCTACAATGAGCAGTTCTTC.

The gene calls are TRBV5-6 and TRBJ2-7; 8 bases fit TRBD1. Germline assignment: CDR1 SGHDT and CDR2 YYEEEE. The CDR3 is 15 amino acids. Losses at the gene ends were 2 bases for V and 2 bases for J; bases not matched to a gene: 6. CDR3: CASSFSPTGAYEQYF. CDR3 coding DNA: TGTGCCAGCAGCTTCTCCCCGACAGGGGCCTACGAGCAGTACTTC.

This sequence joins TRBV28 and TRBJ2-2; D ambiguous. The CDR3 is 13 residues long. V was shortened by 10 bases and J by 0 bases, with 9 bases between the two germline ends. Germline V gives CDR1 MDHEN, CDR2 SYDVKM. The DNA of the CDR3 is TGTGCCACCCCGGTCGCGAACACCGGGGAGCTGTTTTTT. Encoded protein: CATPVANTGELFF.

The chain links TRBV5-5 to TRBJ2-7, with TRBD1 matching 7 bases. Germline-derived CDR1 and CDR2 are SGHKS and YYEKEE (reference sequence). CDR3 length: 15 residues. With 0 bases clipped from V and 2 bases from J, the junction kept 5 bases outside the gene matches. CDR3 loop: CASSLVGTVTYEQYF. The CDR3 DNA reads TGTGCCAGCAGCTTGGTGGGGACAGTTACCTACGAGCAGTACTTC.

This chain links TRBV11-2 with TRBJ1-4; D is unclear. Germline V gives CDR1 SGHAT, CDR2 FQNNGV. The CDR3 contains 13 residues. Trimming pared 2 bases from V and 8 bases from J, leaving 9 bases between. The chain's CDR3 is CASSLTPGEKLFF. The DNA of the CDR3 is TGTGCCAGCAGCTTAACCCCCGGGGAAAAACTGTTTTTT.

The genes are TRBV2 and TRBJ2-7, with D possibly TRBD2 on 6 matching bases. V was cut by 6 bases and J by 0 bases, with 12 bases left in between. Germline CDR1 is SNHLY and CDR2 is FYNNEI. This CDR3 is 14 amino acids long. CDR3 DNA: TGTGCCAGCAGGAACACTAGCTACTCCTACGAGCAGTACTTC. Translation gives CASRNTSYSYEQYF.

Concerning this clone: The sample contains more than one DNA sequence encoding this CDR3. V is TRBV3-1 (or the pseudogene TRBV3-2) and J is TRBJ2-5; no definite D call. V was clipped by 11 bases and J by 4 bases, with 5 bases between them. The germline CDR1 and CDR2 sequences are LGHDT and YNNKEL (reference sequence). The CDR3 sequence is 9 residues long. The CDR3 protein is CASGETQYF. The CDR3 nucleotides read TGTGCCTCTGGAGAGACCCAGTACTTC.

Remarks on this clone: An end of the junction does not agree with germline; a read error may underlie this. V and J are TRBV18 and TRBJ2-7; TRBD1 agrees at 7 bases. Looked up from germline, CDR1 is KGHSH and CDR2 is LQKENI. CDR3 size: 15 residues. The CDR3 here is CASSPQTGVQSEQCF. CDR3 coding DNA: TGTGCCAGCTCACCTCAAACAGGGGTTCAATCCGAGCAGTGCTTC.

V usage is TRBV28 and J usage is TRBJ2-1, with D uncertain. The CDR3 runs 14 residues. Germline CDR1 MDHEN, CDR2 SYDVKM. Trimming removed 3 bases at V and 4 bases at J, with 10 bases between. DNA of the CDR3: TGTGCCAGCAGTTTGCATCCCTCTTACAATGAGCAGTTCTTC. The encoded protein is CASSLHPSYNEQFF.

This clone is a singleton in its sample. This chain uses TRBV4-2 with TRBJ2-1; 9 nucleotides agree with TRBD1. CDR3 length: 16 residues. CDR1 and CDR2 from the germline V gene are LGHNA and YNFKEQ. The V and J ends lost 4 bases and 5 bases, in that order; junction bases with no gene match: 9. The CDR3 spells CASSLPTGTGNNEQFF. CDR3 coding DNA: TGTGCCAGCAGCCTCCCGACCGGGACAGGGAACAATGAGCAGTTCTTC.